These 30 T cell receptor beta chains share one sample of origin, sequenced in a study of identical twins (dated by TCRdb to the mid-2010s). The library was prepared using 5' RACE. Instrument on record: Illumina HiSeq 2000. TCRdb cleaned the public reads at Q25 with fastp, built clones with MiXCR and kept in-frame beta chains. Rows matching on CDR3 protein sequence are summarized as one entry with the most common DNA and genes. This sample has approximately 620,000 distinct CDR3 sequences in its table, and more than 6.5% of those were observed once. The ten largest clones capture around 0.98% of the sample. This sample was shared with a second study, whose subject was yellow fever vaccine responses in identical twins.

The sequencing sample was made of PBMCs. The receptors shown here come from a woman aged 18-29 years in good health.

This clonotype turned up a few times. The V gene is TRBV20-1, the J gene TRBJ2-7; perhaps D is TRBD1 or TRBD2 (5 bases each). Trimming left V 5 bases short and J 1 base short, with 15 bases between. Germline CDR1 is DFQATT and CDR2 is SNEGSKA (reference sequence). The CDR3 contains 14 residues. In DNA, the CDR3 is TGCAGTGCTGGTAACCGGGACGGTTCCTACGAGCAGTACTTC. Its protein is CSAGNRDGSYEQYF.

The rearrangement uses TRBV2 and TRBJ2-7, with 8 positions matching TRBD2. The CDR3 runs to 15 residues. Germline V gene sequence: CDR1 SNHLY, CDR2 FYNNEI. V dropped 3 bases and J dropped 2; count of bases not matched to a gene: 6. The CDR3 here is CASSDSSGTTYEQYF. In DNA form, the CDR3 reads TGTGCCAGCAGTGACAGTAGCGGGACTACCTACGAGCAGTACTTC.

This clonotype was seen many times. The genes are TRBV9 and TRBJ2-3, with TRBD2 identical over 10 bases. Germline assignment: CDR1 SGDLS and CDR2 YYNGEE. After removal of 3 bases from V and 7 bases from J, the junction contained 5 bases not matched to a gene. The CDR3 is made up of 14 amino acids. The CDR3 spells CASSAAGLANTQYF. CDR3 sequence (DNA): TGTGCCAGCAGCGCGGCGGGACTAGCGAATACGCAGTATTTT.

V gene TRBV10-3 combines with J gene TRBJ1-3; the D is unclear. The germline V and J ends were trimmed by 2 bases and 4 bases, with 3 bases remaining between them. The CDR3 is 12 residues long. The V gene's germline CDR1 is ENHRY and CDR2 SYGVKD. The CDR3: CAISEDGNTIYF. In nucleotides, the CDR3 is TGTGCCATCAGTGAGGACGGAAACACCATATATTTT.

The chain recombines TRBV12-3 or TRBV12-4 with TRBJ1-2; D gene unclear. With 7 bases removed from V and 4 bases from J, the gap between germline ends came to 10 bases. The CDR3 extends over 12 amino acids. The CDR3 coding sequence is TGTGCCAGCAACCAGGATACCTATGGCTACACCTTC. This encodes CASNQDTYGYTF.

This clonotype has a count of ten or more. The chain recombines TRBV24-1 with TRBJ2-2; no firm D call. Trimming shortened V by 3 bases and J by 0 bases, and 19 bases separated the two germline ends. CDR1 and CDR2 (germline): KGHDR, SFDVKD. The CDR3 has 19 amino acids. The CDR3 here is CATSDPRTLQCANTGELFF. CDR3 DNA: TGTGCCACCAGTGATCCCCGGACCCTACAGTGCGCGAACACCGGGGAGCTGTTTTTT.

This clonotype was seen only a few times. This chain joins TRBV12-5 and TRBJ2-1, with TRBD1 identical over 10 bases. The V gene's germline CDR1 is LGHNT and CDR2 FRNRAP. After removal of 3 bases from V and 6 bases from J, the junction contained 5 bases not matched to a gene. The CDR3 spans 15 residues. Here the CDR3 reads CASGFGTGVINEQFF. CDR3 in DNA: TGTGCTAGTGGTTTTGGGACAGGGGTGATCAATGAGCAGTTCTTC.

This clonotype was seen more than once but under ten times. The V call is TRBV12-3 or TRBV12-4, the J call TRBJ2-3; TRBD2 agrees at 10 bases. This CDR3 spans 14 amino acids. The trim removed 8 bases at V and 4 bases at J, leaving 6 bases unmatched. The CDR3 DNA reads as TGTGCCAGCGTCTTAGCGGGGGGCCCAGATACGCAGTATTTT. Translated: CASVLAGGPDTQYF.

This clonotype was seen many times. The chain couples TRBV11-2 to TRBJ2-2, with TRBD2 matching over 11 bases. The V segment lost 4 bases and the J segment 5 bases; nucleotides outside the gene matches: 3. Germline V gives CDR1 SGHAT, CDR2 FQNNGV. The CDR3 extends over 15 amino acids. This CDR3 reads CASSSGTSGTGELFF. CDR3 sequence (DNA): TGTGCCAGCAGCTCCGGGACTAGCGGAACCGGGGAGCTGTTTTTT.

V is TRBV7-9 and J is TRBJ2-7; possibly TRBD1 for D (5 bases). V shed 3 bases and J shed 0 bases, with 12 bases lying between them. Germline V gene data show CDR1 as SEHNR and CDR2 as FQNEAQ (reference sequence). The CDR3 has 15 residues. The CDR3 sequence is CASSLTHRSSYEQYF. In DNA form, the CDR3 reads TGTGCCAGCAGCTTGACCCACAGGAGCTCCTACGAGCAGTACTTC.

This clonotype was seen repeatedly, ten times or more. The chain joins TRBV4-3 to TRBJ1-4, with D uncertain. V was clipped by 0 bases and J by 12 bases, with 14 bases between them. Germline V gene sequence: CDR1 LGHNA, CDR2 YSLEER. The CDR3 totals 14 residues. The CDR3 region is CASSQDPEGAQLFF. In nucleotides, the CDR3 is TGCGCCAGCAGCCAAGATCCGGAGGGAGCCCAACTGTTTTTT.

The gene calls are TRBV10-3 and TRBJ2-1; D is ambiguous. The CDR3 sequence is 16 residues long. V lost 4 bases and J lost 0, with 13 bases in between. Germline-derived CDR1 and CDR2 are ENHRY and SYGVKD. The CDR3 here is CAISGSDTSSYNEQFF. The CDR3, as DNA: TGTGCCATCAGTGGATCTGACACCAGCTCCTACAATGAGCAGTTCTTC.

This chain uses TRBV20-1 with TRBJ2-7; possibly TRBD1 or TRBD2 for D (5 bases each). CDR1 is DFQATT and CDR2 is SNEGSKA in the germline V gene (reference sequence). Trimming shortened V by 6 bases and J by 2 bases, and 14 bases separated the two germline ends. The CDR3 runs to 13 residues. This CDR3 reads CSAKNQGPYEQYF. CDR3 bases: TGCAGTGCGAAGAACCAGGGACCCTACGAGCAGTACTTC.

This clonotype has more than one count but fewer than ten. The genes are TRBV18 and TRBJ1-4; D is unresolved. CDR1 is KGHSH, CDR2 LQKENI, per germline. V was clipped by 0 bases and J by 8 bases, with 13 bases between them. The CDR3 covers 15 residues. The DNA of the CDR3 is TGTGCCAGCTCACCACCGCAGGTGGGAAACGAAAAACTGTTTTTT. Protein: CASSPPQVGNEKLFF.

This sequence joins TRBV7-9 and TRBJ2-1, with 9 bases that match TRBD2. CDR1 and CDR2 from the germline V gene are SEHNR and FQNEAQ (reference sequence). Trimming took 6 bases from V and 8 from J; bases not matched to a gene: 11. CDR3 size: 15 residues. CDR3 in amino acids: CASRLTSGVLHEQFF. The CDR3, as DNA: TGTGCCAGCAGATTGACTAGCGGTGTCTTGCATGAGCAGTTCTTC.

This clonotype was detected a few times. This sequence joins TRBV11-2 and TRBJ2-1; D is uncertain. The V end lost 3 bases, the J end lost 5 bases, and 8 bases lay between the germline ends. Germline V CDR1 and CDR2: SGHAT, FQNNGV. The CDR3 is made up of 13 amino acids. The CDR3: CASSFLVDNEQFF. For the CDR3, the DNA is TGTGCCAGCAGCTTCCTGGTCGACAATGAGCAGTTCTTC.

In this sample, this clonotype turned up a few times. This chain joins TRBV12-3 or TRBV12-4 and TRBJ1-2; D gene unclear. The CDR3 is 13 residues long. Trimming left V 6 bases short and J 5 bases short, with 13 bases between. Written as DNA, the CDR3 is TGTGCCAGCAGCTCTGGGGAAAGTTATGGCTACACCTTC. Translating gives CASSSGESYGYTF.

This sequence joins TRBV4-3 and TRBJ1-3; no reliable D call. The length of the CDR3 is 14 residues. V was clipped by 1 base and J by 0 bases, with 4 bases between them. Per the germline V gene, CDR1 is LGHNA and CDR2 is YSLEER. The CDR3 loop is CASSQVNSGNTIYF. CDR3 in DNA: TGCGCCAGCAGCCAAGTGAACTCTGGAAACACCATATATTTT.

This clonotype was counted only a few times. The chain employs TRBV7-3 and TRBJ2-1; the match to TRBD2 covers 8 bases. CDR3 length equals 14 residues. V trimming: 5 bases; J trimming: 7 bases; junction bases outside the gene matches: 7. Germline V gene sequence: CDR1 SGHTA, CDR2 FQGTGA. The CDR3 DNA is TGTGCCAGCAGCCCCTCGGGGGGGTTAAATGAGCAGTTCTTC. Translation: CASSPSGGLNEQFF.

This clonotype was recorded a few times. The V gene is TRBV5-1, the J gene TRBJ2-3; TRBD1 might be the D (5 bases). V lost 0 bases and J lost 8, with 16 bases in between. This CDR3 is built from 15 residues. Germline values: CDR1 SGHRS, CDR2 YFSETQ. Written as DNA, the CDR3 is TGCGCCAGCAGCTTGGCCGGCAGGGATATTGGTACGCAGTATTTT. Its protein product is CASSLAGRDIGTQYF.

The chain links TRBV20-1 to TRBJ1-2; no firm D call. The CDR3 consists of 14 residues. V was clipped by 2 bases and J by 6 bases, with 16 bases between them. CDR1 and CDR2 (germline): DFQATT, SNEGSKA (reference sequence). The CDR3 loop is CSARKAILEDGYTF. CDR3 sequence (DNA): TGCAGTGCTAGAAAGGCGATTTTAGAGGATGGCTACACCTTC.

V and J are TRBV28 and TRBJ2-5; 11 nucleotides align to TRBD2. From germline, CDR1 is MDHEN and CDR2 SYDVKM. V dropped 11 bases and J dropped 3; count of bases not matched to a gene: 11. This CDR3 has 15 residues. The DNA for the CDR3 is TGTGCCTCCCTTAGCGGGGGGGCTAATGAAGAGACCCAGTACTTC. Protein: CASLSGGANEETQYF.

V gene TRBV27 combines with J gene TRBJ1-2; TRBD1 agrees at 11 bases. Germline CDR1 and CDR2: MNHEY and SMNVEV (reference sequence). The CDR3 length is 15 residues. With 2 bases clipped from V and 4 bases from J, the junction kept 3 bases outside the gene matches. For the CDR3, the DNA is TGTGCCAGCAGTTTAGGGACAGGGGGAACCTATGGCTACACCTTC. Translation: CASSLGTGGTYGYTF.

The CDR3, as DNA: TGTGCCATCTCGGGAATTATCGCCGGGGAGCTGTTTTTT. Amino acid sequence: CAISGIIAGELFF. The V and J genes are TRBV10-3 and TRBJ2-2; a possible D gene is TRBD2 (5 bases). Per germline, CDR1 ENHRY and CDR2 SYGVKD. The CDR3 has 13 amino acids. V dropped 8 bases and J dropped 6 bases, with 13 bases sitting between them.

The chain recombines TRBV6-5 with TRBJ2-1, with 16 bases matching TRBD2. Per the germline V gene, CDR1 is MNHEY and CDR2 is SVGAGI. This CDR3 spans 19 amino acids. The ends lost 4 bases at V and 12 bases at J; junction bases unmatched: 18. The CDR3 loop is CASSSAGLAGGDPNTVQFF. The CDR3 DNA is TGTGCCAGCAGTTCCGCGGGACTAGCGGGGGGGGACCCCAACACGGTGCAGTTCTTC.

The chain has TRBV12-3 or TRBV12-4 and TRBJ1-1; D is undetermined. Trimming stripped 6 bases from V and 1 base from J, with 9 bases between. The length of the CDR3 is 13 residues. In DNA form, the CDR3 reads TGTGCCAGCAGCCCGACCCAGAACACTGAAGCTTTCTTT. Translating it yields CASSPTQNTEAFF.

This clonotype turned up a few times. The rearrangement uses TRBV12-3 or TRBV12-4 and TRBJ1-6; a weak D match, TRBD1 (6 bases). The CDR3 has 17 residues. Trimming took 3 bases from V and 3 from J, leaving 15 bases between them. CDR3 DNA sequence: TGTGCCAGCAGTTTTCCTGAGGGGGTTGACTATAATTCACCCCTCCACTTT. It codes for CASSFPEGVDYNSPLHF.

The chain has TRBV12-3 or TRBV12-4 and TRBJ1-2; TRBD1 is a possible D gene (5 bases). This CDR3 contains 16 residues. The V end lost 0 bases, the J end lost 5 bases, and 16 bases lay between the germline ends. The CDR3: CASSLAPIDSKYGYTF. CDR3 DNA sequence: TGTGCCAGCAGTTTAGCGCCTATCGACAGCAAATATGGCTACACCTTC.

This clonotype was detected many times. The V call is TRBV14, the J call TRBJ2-7, with no clear D. Trimming took off 0 bases at V and 4 bases at J, with 7 bases between the two ends. This CDR3 comprises 13 residues. Germline loops: CDR1 SGHDN, CDR2 FVKESK. The CDR3 spells CASSQDPYYEQYF. The CDR3 DNA sequence: TGTGCCAGCAGCCAAGATCCTTATTACGAGCAGTACTTC.

This clonotype was detected a few times. The rearrangement joins TRBV12-3 or TRBV12-4 to TRBJ2-7; D is perhaps TRBD2 (6 bases). CDR3 length: 15 amino acids. V dropped 4 bases and J dropped 3 bases, with 16 bases sitting between them. The CDR3 here is CASSSTGSEGYEQYF. The CDR3 coding sequence is TGTGCCAGCAGTTCAACCGGGTCGGAGGGCTACGAGCAGTACTTC.